This T cell receptor beta chain was sequenced in a study of blood T cell repertoires in COVID-19. Study information: COVID-19 samples collected from the United States, Italy and Spain covered acute and convalescent phases. PBMCs, B-cell-depleted T cells, or T cells provided the cDNA or gDNA that made up the material.

The germline V gene has CDR1 LGHDT and CDR2 YNNKEL (reference sequence). CDR3 length: 13 amino acids. V was shortened by 2 bases and J by 7 bases, with 8 bases between the two germline ends. Per the authors' pipeline: For nucleated cells, counts were estimated from reference gene primer amplification. Libraries were prepared by immunoSEQ multiplex PCR; TCRdb keeps only in-frame clonotypes and omits some of them. V and J calls and clone size are those listed in that table; D and trimming were worked out from the DNA. In the table there are approximately 200,000 clones, about 85% of which are singletons.

The receptor was derived from a woman aged 25-40 years with active or convalescent COVID-19. The chain is built from TRBV3-1 (or the pseudogene TRBV3-2) and TRBJ1-4; weak D call: TRBD1 (5 bases). The material sequenced was peripheral blood. DNA of the CDR3: TGTGCCAGCAGCCAACGTACAGGTGAAAAACTGTTTTTT. This codes for CASSQRTGEKLFF.